These T cell receptor beta chains were read from a single sample in a study of human T cells and chemical hapten exposure. TCRdb reanalysed the RACE reads using MiXCR and keeps one entry per CDR3 protein. Of some 110,000 distinct CDR3 sequences listed, approximately 12% are singletons. Sample: whole blood, taken in connection with sensitization to the hapten diphenylcyclopropenone (DPC). The source of these receptors is a woman aged 45-65 years with alopecia areata. Some clones in this sample may be carry-over from other donors' samples. Both conserved end residues are part of each CDR3. D genes are given only for firm matches. The size of a clone is reported for some rows only, either as once, few or many, or as a class for expanded clones.

clone_size	v_call	d_call	j_call	cdr3_aa	cdr3_nt
NA	TRBV2	TRBD1	TRBJ2-1	CASRDRGHYNEQFF	TGTGCCAGCAGGGACAGGGGCCATTACAATGAGCAGTTCTTC
many	TRBV20-1	NA	TRBJ1-4	CSASRPDNEKLFF	TGCAGTGCTAGCAGACCGGATAATGAAAAACTGTTTTTT
NA	TRBV29-1	TRBD1	TRBJ2-7	CSVARGWGQEQYF	TGCAGCGTCGCCAGAGGGTGGGGACAGGAGCAGTACTTC
many	TRBV5-6	NA	TRBJ1-6	CASSSYNSPLHF	TGTGCCAGCAGCTCCTATAATTCACCCCTCCACTTT
many	TRBV29-1	NA	TRBJ2-5	CSVNSADQETQYF	TGCAGCGTTAATAGTGCCGACCAAGAGACCCAGTACTTC
few	TRBV6-2/TRBV6-3	TRBD1	TRBJ1-1	CASWTGATEAFF	TGTGCCAGCTGGACAGGGGCCACTGAAGCTTTCTTT
many	TRBV29-1	NA	TRBJ1-1	CSVARENTEAFF	TGCAGCGTTGCCCGAGAGAACACTGAAGCTTTCTTT
NA	TRBV7-9	TRBD1	TRBJ2-5	CASSPGQVPGTQYF	TGTGCCAGCAGCCCGGGACAGGTCCCGGGGACCCAGTACTTC
NA	TRBV4-1	TRBD2	TRBJ2-3	CASSQDGGRATDTQYF	TGCGCCAGCAGCCAAGATGGCGGGAGGGCGACAGATACGCAGTATTTT
many	TRBV11-2	NA	TRBJ2-7	CASSYSYEQYF	TGTGCCAGCAGCTATTCCTACGAGCAGTACTTC
NA	TRBV4-3	NA	TRBJ2-3	CASSHYLPSDTQYF	TGCGCCAGCAGCCATTACCTCCCTTCAGATACGCAGTATTTT
NA	TRBV28	NA	TRBJ1-1	CASTTPATTEAFF	TGTGCCAGCACCACCCCGGCCACGACTGAAGCTTTCTTT
NA	TRBV12-3/TRBV12-4	NA	TRBJ2-1	CASRAADNEQFF	TGTGCCAGCCGGGCCGCGGACAATGAGCAGTTCTTC
few	TRBV12-3/TRBV12-4	NA	TRBJ1-1	CASSLTAGEAFF	TGTGCCAGCAGTTTGACGGCCGGTGAAGCTTTCTTT
NA	TRBV5-5	NA	TRBJ2-5	CASSLAEGFPQTQYF	TGTGCCAGCAGCTTGGCTGAGGGATTTCCACAGACCCAGTACTTC
many	TRBV3-1	TRBD2	TRBJ2-7	CASSIRLAGAVEQYF	TGTGCCAGCAGCATCCGACTAGCGGGAGCGGTCGAGCAGTACTTC
NA	TRBV3-1	NA	TRBJ1-6	CTSSPTGWDNSPLHF	TGTACCAGCAGCCCGACGGGCTGGGATAATTCACCCCTCCACTTT
NA	TRBV7-2	NA	TRBJ2-3	CASSFQGPSTDTQYF	TGTGCCAGCAGCTTTCAGGGCCCTAGCACAGATACGCAGTATTTT
many	TRBV20-1	NA	TRBJ1-2	CSARLQRYGYTF	TGCAGTGCTAGGTTGCAGCGCTATGGCTACACCTTC
NA	TRBV7-8	NA	TRBJ2-1	CASSWREDNEQFF	TGTGCCAGCAGCTGGAGGGAAGACAATGAGCAGTTCTTC
many	TRBV5-8	NA	TRBJ1-6	CASRGTRGPNSPLHF	TGTGCCAGCAGAGGGACTCGGGGCCCAAATTCACCCCTCCACTTT
few	TRBV20-1	NA	TRBJ2-7	CSRSGTTSYEQYF	TGCAGTCGATCCGGGACCACTTCCTACGAGCAGTACTTC
few	TRBV12-3/TRBV12-4	NA	TRBJ1-6	CASSPGQRSPLHF	TGTGCCAGCAGCCCGGGACAACGGTCACCCCTCCACTTT
NA	TRBV5-1	NA	TRBJ1-1	CASSFQGPDTEAFF	TGCGCCAGCAGCTTCCAGGGGCCTGACACTGAAGCTTTCTTT
NA	TRBV6-5	NA	TRBJ1-1	CASSYLGTEAFF	TGTGCCAGCAGTTACTTGGGGACTGAAGCTTTCTTT
few	TRBV7-2	NA	TRBJ2-5	CASSPDPRQETQYF	TGTGCCAGCAGCCCCGACCCGCGCCAAGAGACCCAGTACTTC
NA	TRBV7-9	TRBD1	TRBJ1-1	CASSSTGDRQAFF	TGTGCCAGCAGCTCGACAGGGGATAGGCAAGCTTTCTTT
NA	TRBV19	NA	TRBJ2-3	CASSFIAENTDTQYF	TGTGCCAGTAGCTTCATAGCGGAAAACACAGATACGCAGTATTTT
NA	TRBV10-1	NA	TRBJ1-1	CASRPGQNTEAFF	TGCGCCAGCAGGCCGGGACAGAACACTGAAGCTTTCTTT
NA	TRBV6-2/TRBV6-3	TRBD2	TRBJ2-1	CASSTRTSGGALPGGQFF	TGTGCCAGCAGTACACGGACTAGCGGGGGGGCCCTGCCGGGTGGGCAGTTCTTC
few	TRBV28	NA	TRBJ1-6	CASSLGRNNSPLHF	TGTGCCAGCAGTCTGGGACGGAATAATTCACCCCTCCACTTT
many	TRBV5-1	NA	TRBJ1-2	CASSLLDSAYGYTF	TGCGCCAGCAGCTTGTTAGACAGCGCCTATGGCTACACCTTC
few	TRBV6-6	NA	TRBJ2-3	CASIRDWRGDTQYF	TGTGCCAGCATTAGGGACTGGAGGGGAGATACGCAGTATTTT
few	TRBV29-1	NA	TRBJ1-1	CSAMGTNTEAFF	TGCAGCGCAATGGGGACTAACACTGAAGCTTTCTTT
NA	TRBV6-5	TRBD2	TRBJ2-3	CASSTRLAARTDTQYF	TGTGCCAGCAGTACGAGACTAGCGGCCCGCACAGATACGCAGTATTTT
many	TRBV5-6	NA	TRBJ1-5	CASSLGWGTSKPQHF	TGTGCCAGCAGCTTGGGATGGGGCACCTCGAAGCCCCAGCATTTT
few	TRBV15	NA	TRBJ2-3	CATSRDNKVGTQYF	TGTGCCACCAGCAGAGATAACAAGGTCGGTACGCAGTATTTT
few	TRBV28	NA	TRBJ2-7	CASRTDRRYEQYF	TGTGCCAGCAGGACGGACAGACGATACGAGCAGTACTTC
many	TRBV29-1	NA	TRBJ1-1	CSASRAPRTNTEAFF	TGCAGCGCATCCAGAGCCCCACGCACGAACACTGAAGCTTTCTTT
few	TRBV4-3	TRBD2	TRBJ2-1	CASSQELSGGSYNEQFF	TGCGCCAGCAGCCAAGAACTTAGCGGGGGGTCCTACAATGAGCAGTTCTTC
NA	TRBV7-6	TRBD1	TRBJ1-3	CASSLVGTGANSGNTIYF	TGTGCCAGCAGCTTAGTAGGGACAGGAGCTAACTCTGGAAACACCATATATTTT
NA	TRBV28	NA	TRBJ1-2	CASSFPPQGEYGYTF	TGTGCCAGCTCTTTTCCCCCACAGGGAGAGTATGGCTACACCTTC
NA	TRBV2	NA	TRBJ2-7	CASSSGAGWEQYF	TGTGCCAGCTCCTCCGGGGCAGGCTGGGAGCAGTACTTC